Presented here are 21 T cell receptor beta chains from one specimen sequenced in a study of T cell responses to AZD1222 COVID-19 vaccine. TCRdb's table, derived via immunoSEQ multiplex PCR, lists solely in-frame clones and lacks some. This table holds around 160,000 clones, 91% found once. Sequenced material: peripheral blood, taken 28 days after the second AZD1222 dose. All receptors come from an adult who received the AZD1222 COVID-19 vaccine.

This sequence joins TRBV4-1 and TRBJ2-7; perhaps TRBD2 as D (6 bases). Germline assignment: CDR1 MGHRA and CDR2 YSYEKL. The CDR3 has 14 residues. V dropped 7 bases and J dropped 5 bases, with 18 bases sitting between them. Here the CDR3 DNA reads TGCGCCAGCACGGGGGACGGTTCTAACCACGAGCAGTACTTC. This encodes CASTGDGSNHEQYF.

V is TRBV19 and J is TRBJ2-2; D is unclear. The germline CDR1 and CDR2 sequences are LNHDA and SQIVND (reference sequence). V was trimmed by 7 bases and J by 0 bases, leaving 9 bases between them. The CDR3 is 14 residues long. The CDR3 region is CASKRWANTGELFF. In DNA form, the CDR3 reads TGTGCCAGTAAGAGGTGGGCGAACACCGGGGAGCTGTTTTTT.

The genes are TRBV12-3 or TRBV12-4 and TRBJ1-2, with D unresolved. The length of the CDR3 is 13 residues. Trimming stripped 8 bases from V and 3 bases from J, with 13 bases between. The CDR3 region is CASDPGADYGYTF. The CDR3 DNA follows: TGTGCCAGCGACCCGGGCGCGGACTATGGCTACACCTTC.

CDR3 coding DNA: TGTGCCAGCAGCCATGCCGGGACTTCTAACTACGAGCAGTACTTC. Protein sequence: CASSHAGTSNYEQYF. V is TRBV7-3 and J is TRBJ2-7; possibly TRBD2 for D (6 bases). The germline V gene encodes CDR1 SGHTA and CDR2 FQGTGA. The V and J ends lost 5 bases and 3 bases respectively, with 17 bases between them. The CDR3 loop spans 15 amino acids.

V usage is TRBV7-8 and J usage is TRBJ1-1; TRBD1 aligns across 8 bases. The V and J ends lost 5 bases and 5 bases, in that order; junction bases with no gene match: 13. Germline V lookup: CDR1 SGHVS, CDR2 FQNEAQ. This CDR3 spans 16 amino acids. The CDR3 DNA reads as TGTGCCAGCAGCCCCCTAACTCAGGGGGCCGGGACTGAAGCTTTCTTT. It specifies CASSPLTQGAGTEAFF.

V and J are TRBV18 and TRBJ2-5; the match to TRBD1 covers 7 bases. CDR1 is KGHSH and CDR2 is LQKENI in the germline V gene. With 5 bases clipped from V and 1 base from J, the junction kept 4 bases outside the gene matches. The CDR3 is 14 amino acids. The DNA of the CDR3 is TGTGCCAGCTCATCACGACAGGGCCAAGAGACCCAGTACTTC. It codes for CASSSRQGQETQYF.

The rearrangement joins TRBV4-1 to TRBJ1-5; D possibly corresponds to TRBD1 (5 bases). Germline-derived CDR1 and CDR2 are MGHRA and YSYEKL. This CDR3 comprises 16 residues. V gave up 1 base and J gave up 8 bases, with 18 bases separating them. This chain's CDR3 is CASSQALTGGLEPQHF. CDR3 coding DNA: TGCGCCAGCAGCCAAGCCCTCACGGGGGGTTTGGAGCCCCAGCATTTT.

The chain uses TRBV5-1 and TRBJ2-7; no definite D call. Trimming removed 0 bases from V and 3 bases from J, with 4 bases in between. CDR1 and CDR2 from the germline V gene are SGHRS and YFSETQ. The CDR3 is made up of 12 amino acids. CDR3: CASSLGRYEQYF. For the CDR3, the DNA is TGCGCCAGCAGCTTGGGGCGCTACGAGCAGTACTTC.

This clone is a singleton in its sample. The V gene is TRBV14, the J gene TRBJ2-1, with D unclear. The CDR3 has 16 amino acids. Germline V lookup: CDR1 SGHDN, CDR2 FVKESK. The V gene lost 4 bases and the J gene lost 9 bases, with 22 bases spanning the gap. The CDR3 DNA reads TGTGCCAGCAGCCTATCTGGTACGGTAGTCCAGGCTGAGCAGTTCTTC. Its protein is CASSLSGTVVQAEQFF.

This chain uses TRBV5-1 with TRBJ1-6; unclear D gene. The CDR3 runs 15 residues. Trimming stripped 4 bases from V and 0 bases from J, with 8 bases between. Per germline, CDR1 SGHRS and CDR2 YFSETQ. The CDR3 spells CASSQSSSYNSPLHF. CDR3 bases: TGCGCCAGCAGCCAATCGAGCTCCTATAATTCACCCCTCCACTTT.

This chain joins TRBV19 and TRBJ1-3, with D unresolved. Germline V gives CDR1 LNHDA, CDR2 SQIVND (reference sequence). Trimming left V 3 bases short and J 0 bases short, with 9 bases between. This CDR3 spans 15 amino acids. The CDR3 region is CASSMNSFSGNTIYF. The DNA of the CDR3 is TGTGCCAGTAGTATGAATTCGTTCTCTGGAAACACCATATATTTT.

The V gene is TRBV6-5, the J gene TRBJ1-1; D perhaps matches TRBD1 (5 bases). V was clipped by 4 bases and J by 5 bases, with 8 bases between them. Germline CDR1 is MNHEY and CDR2 is SVGAGI. The CDR3 is 12 residues long. In nucleotides, the CDR3 is TGTGCCAGCAGTTGGGACTCAACTGAAGCTTTCTTT. Its protein product is CASSWDSTEAFF.

This clone was seen a single time. This chain links TRBV19 with TRBJ1-1; 10 positions match TRBD1. Germline-derived CDR1 and CDR2 are LNHDA and SQIVND (reference sequence). The ends lost 10 bases at V and 6 bases at J; junction bases unmatched: 11. The CDR3 sequence is 14 residues long. The CDR3, as DNA: TGTGCCACCCCTGGACAGGGGGAGGGGGCTGAAGCTTTCTTT. This codes for CATPGQGEGAEAFF.

The chain joins TRBV19 to TRBJ1-5; 7 positions match TRBD1. Germline values: CDR1 LNHDA, CDR2 SQIVND (reference sequence). Trimming took 2 bases from V and 5 from J; bases not matched to a gene: 3. The CDR3 length is 14 residues. The CDR3, as DNA: TGTGCCAGTAGTATAACAGGGGTGGATCAGCCCCAGCATTTT. Translating gives CASSITGVDQPQHF.

The chain has TRBV7-9 and TRBJ2-7; TRBD2 matches at 7 bases. Trimming removed 2 bases from V and 3 bases from J; junction bases left unmatched: 16. This CDR3 contains 18 residues. From germline, CDR1 is SEHNR and CDR2 FQNEAQ (reference sequence). Here the CDR3 reads CASSLRATEGLLYYEQYF. In DNA, the CDR3 is TGTGCCAGCAGCTTAAGGGCTACGGAGGGACTATTATACTACGAGCAGTACTTC.

The chain recombines TRBV14 with TRBJ2-1, with D tentatively TRBD1 or TRBD2 (5 bases each). CDR3 length: 13 residues. Germline CDR1 reads SGHDN; CDR2 reads FVKESK. V was trimmed by 4 bases and J by 5 bases, leaving 9 bases between them. The DNA of the CDR3 is TGTGCCAGCAGCCGGGACCTCGACAATGAGCAGTTCTTC. The encoded protein is CASSRDLDNEQFF. Together with reference TRBV14 and TRBJ2-1, the CDR3 gives the full variable domain: EAGVTQFPSHSVIEKGQTVTLRCDPISGHDNLYWYRRVMGKEIKFLLHFVKESKQDESGMPNNRFLAERTGGTYSTLKVQPAELEDSGVYFCASSRDLDNEQFFGPGTRLTVL.

This clone has only a few counts. The rearrangement links TRBV9 to TRBJ2-7, with 8 bases fitting TRBD2. Germline CDR1 reads SGDLS; CDR2 reads YYNGEE. The CDR3 is made up of 15 amino acids. V lost 0 bases to trimming and J lost 0 bases; unmatched junction nucleotides: 2. The CDR3 sequence: CASSVDGLASYEQYF. The CDR3 DNA follows: TGTGCCAGCAGCGTAGACGGACTAGCCTCCTACGAGCAGTACTTC. Variable domain in full (rest from reference TRBV9 and TRBJ2-7): DSGVTQTPKHLITATGQRVTLRCSPRSGDLSVYWYQQSLDQGLQFLIQYYNGEERAKGNILERFSAQQFPDLHSELNLSSLELGDSALYFCASSVDGLASYEQYFGPGTRLTVT.

This clone was found a few times. This chain connects TRBV19 to TRBJ2-1, with TRBD2 matching over 10 bases. CDR1 LNHDA and CDR2 SQIVND come from the germline V gene (reference sequence). The V gene end was trimmed by 4 bases and the J gene end by 6 bases; junction bases not matched to a gene: 15. This CDR3 is 18 amino acids long. This CDR3 is CASSKTAKREGRGNEQFF. CDR3 nucleotide sequence: TGTGCCAGTAGTAAAACGGCAAAGCGGGAGGGCCGGGGCAATGAGCAGTTCTTC.

CDR3 residues: CASSFEQGSEAFF. The CDR3 DNA sequence: TGTGCCAGCAGCTTCGAACAGGGCTCGGAAGCTTTCTTT. The chain joins TRBV7-3 to TRBJ1-1; possibly TRBD1 for D (6 bases). CDR3 size: 13 residues. Germline loops: CDR1 SGHTA, CDR2 FQGTGA. Trimming pared 3 bases from V and 8 bases from J, leaving 13 bases between.

CDR3: CASSEGTDHNQPQHF. The CDR3 DNA follows: TGTGCCAGCAGTGAAGGGACAGACCACAATCAGCCCCAGCATTTT. The chain carries TRBV2 and TRBJ1-5; D might be TRBD1 (6 bases). The ends were cut back, 1 base at V and 3 bases at J, with 10 bases in the middle. The CDR3 length is 15 residues. Germline lookup yields CDR1 SNHLY and CDR2 FYNNEI.

The chain recombines TRBV6-5 with TRBJ2-3, with TRBD2 matching 10 bases. J gave up 7 bases and V 8 bases, and 6 bases lay outside the gene matches. The CDR3 length is 13 residues. Germline CDR1 reads MNHEY; CDR2 reads SVGAGI. The CDR3 sequence is CASHLAGAYTQYF. In DNA form, the CDR3 reads TGTGCCAGCCACCTAGCGGGGGCGTATACGCAGTATTTT.